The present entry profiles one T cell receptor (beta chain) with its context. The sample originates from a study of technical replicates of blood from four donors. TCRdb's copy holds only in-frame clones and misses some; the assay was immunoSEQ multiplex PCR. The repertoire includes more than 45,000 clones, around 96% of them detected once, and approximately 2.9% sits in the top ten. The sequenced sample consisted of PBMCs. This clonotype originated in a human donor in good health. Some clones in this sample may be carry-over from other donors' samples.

CDR3 DNA sequence: TGTGCCCTCGGGACTTTATCCTACGAGCAGTACTTC. This codes for CALGTLSYEQYF. The chain recombines TRBV2 with TRBJ2-7, with a weak D call TRBD2 (6 bases). Germline V CDR1 and CDR2: SNHLY, FYNNEI. The CDR3 extends over 12 amino acids. V lost 11 bases and J 1 base, leaving 12 bases between the germline ends.